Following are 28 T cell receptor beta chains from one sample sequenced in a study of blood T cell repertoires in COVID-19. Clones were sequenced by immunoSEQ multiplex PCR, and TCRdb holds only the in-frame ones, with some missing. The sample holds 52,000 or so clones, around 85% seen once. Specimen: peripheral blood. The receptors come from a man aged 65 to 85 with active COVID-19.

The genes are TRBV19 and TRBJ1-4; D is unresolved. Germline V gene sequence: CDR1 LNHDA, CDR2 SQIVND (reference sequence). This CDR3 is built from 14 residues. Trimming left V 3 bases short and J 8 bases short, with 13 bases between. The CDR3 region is CASSMGGLREKLFF. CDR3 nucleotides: TGTGCCAGTAGTATGGGAGGGTTACGCGAAAAACTGTTTTTT.

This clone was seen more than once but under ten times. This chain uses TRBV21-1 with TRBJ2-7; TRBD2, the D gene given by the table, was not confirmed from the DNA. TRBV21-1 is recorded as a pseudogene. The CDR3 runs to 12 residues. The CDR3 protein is CASSTSSYEQYF. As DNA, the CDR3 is TGTGCCAGCAGCACCTCCTCCTACGAGCAGTACTTC.

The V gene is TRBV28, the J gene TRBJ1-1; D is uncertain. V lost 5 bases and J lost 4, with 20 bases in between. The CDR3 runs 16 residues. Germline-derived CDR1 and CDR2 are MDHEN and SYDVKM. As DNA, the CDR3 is TGTGCCAGCAGTACTGCCTTGAGGGCCGGAGTCACTGAAGCTTTCTTT. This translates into CASSTALRAGVTEAFF. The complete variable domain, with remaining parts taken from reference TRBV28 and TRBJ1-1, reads DVKVTQSSRYLVKRTGEKVFLECVQDMDHENMFWYRQDPGLGLRLIYFSYDVKMKEKGDIPEGYSVSREKKERFSLILESASTNQTSMYLCASSTALRAGVTEAFFGQGTRLTVV.

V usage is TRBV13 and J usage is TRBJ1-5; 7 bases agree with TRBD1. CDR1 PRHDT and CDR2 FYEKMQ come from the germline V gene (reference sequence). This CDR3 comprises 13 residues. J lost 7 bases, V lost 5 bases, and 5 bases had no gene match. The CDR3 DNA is TGTGCCAGCAGCGTAGACAGGGACCAGCCCCAGCATTTT. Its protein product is CASSVDRDQPQHF.

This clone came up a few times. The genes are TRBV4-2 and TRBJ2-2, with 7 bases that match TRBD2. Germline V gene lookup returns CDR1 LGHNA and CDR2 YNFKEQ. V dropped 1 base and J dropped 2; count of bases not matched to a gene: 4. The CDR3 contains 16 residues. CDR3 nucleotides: TGTGCCAGCAGCCAAGGCGGGGGAGGTAACACCGGGGAGCTGTTTTTT. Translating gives CASSQGGGGNTGELFF.

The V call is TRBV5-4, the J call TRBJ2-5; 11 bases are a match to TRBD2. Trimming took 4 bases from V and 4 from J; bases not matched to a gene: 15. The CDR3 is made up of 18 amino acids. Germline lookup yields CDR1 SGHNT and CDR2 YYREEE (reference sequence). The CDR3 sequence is CASSPTSGTGSVRETQYF. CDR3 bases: TGTGCCAGCAGCCCGACTAGCGGGACGGGGAGTGTAAGAGAGACCCAGTACTTC.

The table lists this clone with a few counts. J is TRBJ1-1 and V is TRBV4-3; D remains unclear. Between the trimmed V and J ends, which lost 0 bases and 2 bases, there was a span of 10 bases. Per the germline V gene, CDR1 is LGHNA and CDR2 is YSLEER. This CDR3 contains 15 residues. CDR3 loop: CASSQDTLVNTEAFF. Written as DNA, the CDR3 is TGCGCCAGCAGCCAAGATACATTGGTAAACACTGAAGCTTTCTTT.

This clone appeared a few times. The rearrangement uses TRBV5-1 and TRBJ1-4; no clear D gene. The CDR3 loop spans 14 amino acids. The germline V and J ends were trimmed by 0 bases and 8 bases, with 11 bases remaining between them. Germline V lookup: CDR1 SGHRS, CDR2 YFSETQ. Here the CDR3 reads CASSLGGGEEKLFF. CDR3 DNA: TGCGCCAGCAGCTTGGGTGGCGGGGAGGAAAAACTGTTTTTT.

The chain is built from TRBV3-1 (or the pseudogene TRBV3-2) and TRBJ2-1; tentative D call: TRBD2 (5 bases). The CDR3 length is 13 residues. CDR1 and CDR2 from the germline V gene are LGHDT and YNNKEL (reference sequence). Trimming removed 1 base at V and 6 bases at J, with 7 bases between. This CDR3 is CASSQGTVNEQFF. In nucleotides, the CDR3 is TGTGCCAGCAGCCAAGGGACTGTCAATGAGCAGTTCTTC.

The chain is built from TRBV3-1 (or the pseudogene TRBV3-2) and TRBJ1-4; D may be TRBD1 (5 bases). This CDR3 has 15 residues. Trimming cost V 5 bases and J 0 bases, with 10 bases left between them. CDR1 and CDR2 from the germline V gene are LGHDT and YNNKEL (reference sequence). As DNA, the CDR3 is TGTGCCAGCAGCTCTGGGACTGCAACTAATGAAAAACTGTTTTTT. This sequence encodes CASSSGTATNEKLFF.

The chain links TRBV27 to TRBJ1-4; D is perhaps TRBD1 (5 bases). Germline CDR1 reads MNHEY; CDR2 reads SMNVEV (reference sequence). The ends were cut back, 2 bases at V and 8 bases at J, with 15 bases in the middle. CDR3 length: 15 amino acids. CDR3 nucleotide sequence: TGTGCCAGCAGTTTAAGCCCAGGGTCTTGGGAAAAACTGTTTTTT. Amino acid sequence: CASSLSPGSWEKLFF.

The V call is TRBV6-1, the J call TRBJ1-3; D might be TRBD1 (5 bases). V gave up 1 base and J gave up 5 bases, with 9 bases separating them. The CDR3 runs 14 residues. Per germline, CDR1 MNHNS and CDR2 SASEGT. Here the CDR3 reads CASSEVQGRNTIYF. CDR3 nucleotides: TGTGCCAGCAGTGAAGTCCAGGGTAGAAACACCATATATTTT.

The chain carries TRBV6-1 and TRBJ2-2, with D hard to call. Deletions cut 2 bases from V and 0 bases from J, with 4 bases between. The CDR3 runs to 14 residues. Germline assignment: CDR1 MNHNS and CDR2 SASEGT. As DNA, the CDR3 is TGTGCCAGCAGTGAACAGTCGAACACCGGGGAGCTGTTTTTT. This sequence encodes CASSEQSNTGELFF.

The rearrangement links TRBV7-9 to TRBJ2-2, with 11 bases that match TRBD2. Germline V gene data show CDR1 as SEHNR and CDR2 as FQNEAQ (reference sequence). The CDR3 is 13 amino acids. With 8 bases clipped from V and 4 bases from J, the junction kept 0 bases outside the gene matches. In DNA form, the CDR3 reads TGTGCCAGCGGGACTAGCGGCACCGGGGAGCTGTTTTTT. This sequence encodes CASGTSGTGELFF. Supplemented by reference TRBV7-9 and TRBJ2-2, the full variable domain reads DTGVSQNPRHKITKRGQNVTFRCDPISEHNRLYWYRQTLGQGPEFLTYFQNEAQLEKSRLLSDRFSAERPKGSFSTLEIQRTEQGDSAMYLCASGTSGTGELFFGEGSRLTVL.

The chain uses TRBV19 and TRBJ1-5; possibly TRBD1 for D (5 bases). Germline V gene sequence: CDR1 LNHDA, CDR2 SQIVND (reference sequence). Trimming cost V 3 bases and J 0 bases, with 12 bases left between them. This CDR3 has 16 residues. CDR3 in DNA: TGTGCCAGTAGTATTGAGCCAGGGTATAGCAATCAGCCCCAGCATTTT. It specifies CASSIEPGYSNQPQHF.

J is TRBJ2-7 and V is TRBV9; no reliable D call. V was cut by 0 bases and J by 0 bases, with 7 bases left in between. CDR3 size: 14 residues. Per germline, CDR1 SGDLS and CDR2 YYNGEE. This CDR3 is CASSVAIASYEQYF. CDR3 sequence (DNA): TGTGCCAGCAGCGTAGCCATAGCCTCCTACGAGCAGTACTTC.

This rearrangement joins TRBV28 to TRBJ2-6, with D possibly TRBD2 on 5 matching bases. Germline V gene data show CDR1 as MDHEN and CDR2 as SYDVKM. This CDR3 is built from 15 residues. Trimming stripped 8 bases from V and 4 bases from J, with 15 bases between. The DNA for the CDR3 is TGTGCCAGCGCCCCTGAGGGATTAGGGGCCAACGTCCTGACTTTC. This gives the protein CASAPEGLGANVLTF.

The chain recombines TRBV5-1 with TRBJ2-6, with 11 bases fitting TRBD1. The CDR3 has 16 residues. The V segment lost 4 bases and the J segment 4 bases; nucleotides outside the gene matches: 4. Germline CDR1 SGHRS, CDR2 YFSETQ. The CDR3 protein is CASSQGQGAGANVLTF. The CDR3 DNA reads TGCGCCAGCAGCCAAGGACAGGGGGCCGGGGCCAACGTCCTGACTTTC.

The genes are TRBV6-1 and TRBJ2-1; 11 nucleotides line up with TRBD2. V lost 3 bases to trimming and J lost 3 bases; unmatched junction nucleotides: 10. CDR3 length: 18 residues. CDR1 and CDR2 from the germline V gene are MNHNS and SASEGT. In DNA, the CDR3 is TGTGCCAGCAGTGACCCTCTACTAGCGGGAGACGACTACAATGAGCAGTTCTTC. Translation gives CASSDPLLAGDDYNEQFF.

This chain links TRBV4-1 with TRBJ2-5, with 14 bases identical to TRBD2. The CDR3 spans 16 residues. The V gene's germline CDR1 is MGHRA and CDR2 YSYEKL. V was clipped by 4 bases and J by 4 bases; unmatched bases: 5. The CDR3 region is CASSLRGLAGGETQYF. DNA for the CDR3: TGCGCCAGCAGCCTAAGAGGACTAGCGGGAGGAGAGACCCAGTACTTC.

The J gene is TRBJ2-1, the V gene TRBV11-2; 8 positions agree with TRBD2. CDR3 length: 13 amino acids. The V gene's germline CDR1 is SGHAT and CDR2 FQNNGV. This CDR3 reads CASARGRHNEQFF. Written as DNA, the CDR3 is TGTGCTAGTGCTCGCGGGAGGCACAATGAGCAGTTCTTC.

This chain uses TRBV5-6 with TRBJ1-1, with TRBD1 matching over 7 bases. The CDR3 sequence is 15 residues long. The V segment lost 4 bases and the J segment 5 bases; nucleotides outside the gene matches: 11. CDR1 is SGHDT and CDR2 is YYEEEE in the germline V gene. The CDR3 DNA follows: TGTGCCAGCAGCCCGGCGGGACAGAGTTATACTGAAGCTTTCTTT. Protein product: CASSPAGQSYTEAFF.

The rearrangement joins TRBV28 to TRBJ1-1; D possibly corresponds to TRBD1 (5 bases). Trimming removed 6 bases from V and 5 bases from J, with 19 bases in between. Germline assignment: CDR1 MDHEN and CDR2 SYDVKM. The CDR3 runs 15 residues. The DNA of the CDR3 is TGTGCCAGCAGCACCCCGGGGCGGGGGAGGACTGAAGCTTTCTTT. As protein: CASSTPGRGRTEAFF. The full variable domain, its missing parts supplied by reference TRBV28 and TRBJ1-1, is DVKVTQSSRYLVKRTGEKVFLECVQDMDHENMFWYRQDPGLGLRLIYFSYDVKMKEKGDIPEGYSVSREKKERFSLILESASTNQTSMYLCASSTPGRGRTEAFFGQGTRLTVV.

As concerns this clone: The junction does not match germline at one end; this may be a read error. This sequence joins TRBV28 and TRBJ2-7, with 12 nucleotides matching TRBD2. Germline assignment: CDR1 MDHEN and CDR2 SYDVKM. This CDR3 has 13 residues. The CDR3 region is CASSRTSGTSIHF. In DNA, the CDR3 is TGTGCCAGCAGTCGGACTAGCGGGACGAGTATACACTTC.

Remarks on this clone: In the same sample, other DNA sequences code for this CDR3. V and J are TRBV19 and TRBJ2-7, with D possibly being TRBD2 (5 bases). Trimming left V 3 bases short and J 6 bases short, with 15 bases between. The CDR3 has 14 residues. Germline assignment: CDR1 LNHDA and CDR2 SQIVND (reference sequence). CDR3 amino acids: CASSMGPTGSEQYF. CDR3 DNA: TGTGCCAGTAGTATGGGCCCGACGGGGTCCGAGCAGTACTTC.

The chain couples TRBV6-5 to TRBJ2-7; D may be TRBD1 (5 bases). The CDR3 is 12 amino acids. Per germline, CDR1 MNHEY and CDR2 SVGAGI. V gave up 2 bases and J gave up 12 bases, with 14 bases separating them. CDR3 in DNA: TGTGCCAGCAGTTACCCTGGGGCCTATATGTACTTC. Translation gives CASSYPGAYMYF.

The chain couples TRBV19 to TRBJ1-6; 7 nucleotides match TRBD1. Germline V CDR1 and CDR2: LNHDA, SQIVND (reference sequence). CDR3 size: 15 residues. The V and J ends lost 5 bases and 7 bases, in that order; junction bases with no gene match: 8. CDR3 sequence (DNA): TGTGCCAGTAGTCTTAGCCTAGGGGGCAATTCACCCCTCCACTTT. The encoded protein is CASSLSLGGNSPLHF.

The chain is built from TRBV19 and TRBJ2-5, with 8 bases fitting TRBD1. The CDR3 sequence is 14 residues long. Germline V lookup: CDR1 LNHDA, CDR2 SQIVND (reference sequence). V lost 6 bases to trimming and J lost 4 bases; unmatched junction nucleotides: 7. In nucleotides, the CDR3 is TGTGCCAGTAGCACGCAGGGGGCTTCAGAGACCCAGTACTTC. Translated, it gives CASSTQGASETQYF.